The present TCR beta chain was sequenced within a study of OX40 agonist ivuxolimab in advanced cancers. Study at large: Every 2 weeks, ivuxolimab was infused into the patients intravenously at between 0.01 and 10 mg/kg.

Profiling relied on immunoSEQ multiplex PCR, and the TCRdb table lists in-frame clones only, not all of them. The sample has 81,000 or so clones, around 89% seen once; the top ten hold about 0.45%. Study-level findings and limits: At doses 0.1 to 3.0 mg/kg, CD4+ and CD8+ clones expanded. CD8+ T cells averaged more expanded clones than CD4+. Partial responders receiving 0.1-3.0 mg/kg showed among the lowest clonal expansion.

To note about this clone: Its antigen remains unidentified.

The CDR3 sequence is 13 residues long. CDR1 and CDR2 (germline): ENHRY, SYGVKD. The V and J ends lost 6 bases and 5 bases respectively, with 13 bases between them. The V and J genes are TRBV10-3 and TRBJ1-1; D ambiguous. The TCR sequence derives from an adult with an advanced solid tumor such as melanoma, head and neck, liver or kidney cancer. The sequencing used CD4+ or CD8+ T cells sorted from blood, collected in a trial of the OX40 agonist ivuxolimab. Written as DNA, the CDR3 is TGTGCCATCAGGGGAGGGCCTGGGACTGAAGCTTTCTTT. It codes for CAIRGGPGTEAFF.